This T cell receptor (beta chain) emerged from a study of CD8 T cells in Susac syndrome. Random hexamers served to reverse transcribe roughly 0.5 to 1 ug RNA. MiXCR, applied by TCRdb to the immunoSEQ multiplex PCR reads, yields one record per CDR3 protein. This table holds approximately 200,000 distinct CDR3 sequences, roughly 94% found once. CDR3 length: 15 amino acids. Trimming left V 1 base short and J 4 bases short, with 11 bases between. In germline, CDR1 is KGHSH, CDR2 LQKENI. The receptor comes from a human donor with multiple sclerosis. Sample: CD4+ T cells from PBMCs. The chain has TRBV18 and TRBJ2-1; weak D call: TRBD2 (6 bases). This chain's CDR3 is CASSPLSGSYNEQFF. The CDR3 region has the DNA TGTGCCAGCTCACCACTCAGCGGGTCATACAATGAGCAGTTCTTC.